The clone carrying this TCR beta chain came up many times. As yet, its antigen is unknown. The CDR3 end falls 3 residues outside the read, so it is completed with the germline J gene. Caucasian heritage predominated among both patients and controls. Trimming took off 4 bases at V and 0 bases at J, with 9 bases between the two ends. Germline assignment: CDR1 SSHAT and CDR2 FNYEAQ (reference sequence). CDR3 length: 15 amino acids. This specimen comes from a study of T cell clonality in common variable immunodeficiency. Generated by immunoSEQ multiplex PCR, the TCRdb table keeps only in-frame clones and is missing some. The table lists about 52,000 clones, with no singletons. Broader study findings: TCRbeta clonality was increased in CVID versus healthy controls.

This sequence joins TRBV7-7 and TRBJ2-2; TRBD1 is a possible D gene (6 bases). The sequence came from a person aged 18-70 years in good health. The source material was peripheral blood mononuclear cells. This CDR3 is CASSSHRANTGELFF. Partial CDR3 DNA: TGTGCCAGCAGCTCCCACAGGGCGAACACCGGGGAG. The whole variable domain, filled in from reference TRBV7-7 and TRBJ2-2, reads GAGVSQSPRYKVTKRGQDVTLRCDPISSHATLYWYQQALGQGPEFLTYFNYEAQPDKSGLPSDRFSAERPEGSISTLTIQRTEQRDSAMYRCASSSHRANTGELFFGEGSRLTVL.